The 20 T cell receptor beta chains given below trace back to one sample, sequenced in a study of T cell responses to AZD1222 COVID-19 vaccine (dated by TCRdb to the early 2020s). Library creation used the immunoSEQ multiplex PCR assay. TCRdb re-hosts the immuneACCESS table, in-frame sequences only. Its copies lack some clones; in the studies checked, an unresolved V gene accounts for under half of them, and the cause for the rest is not known. This sample comprises some 150,000 clones, approximately 92% of them detected only once. 3.6% of the sample belongs to the ten largest clones. The time point label on this specimen signifies: about 28 days (+/-7) after the second vaccine dose. Sequences were derived from peripheral blood, sampled 28 days after the second AZD1222 dose. All receptors derive from an adult who received the AZD1222 COVID-19 vaccine.

V gene TRBV6-6 combines with J gene TRBJ2-2; 14 nucleotides agree with TRBD2. J lost 7 bases, V lost 5 bases, and 9 bases had no gene match. The CDR3 length is 17 residues. Germline CDR1 MNHNY, CDR2 SVGAGI (reference sequence). CDR3 nucleotides: TGTGCCAGCAGTCACGGACTAGCGGGAGGTGCTGGCGGGGAGCTGTTTTTT. This sequence encodes CASSHGLAGGAGGELFF.

This sequence joins TRBV6-5 and TRBJ1-2; no clear D gene. Germline CDR1 is MNHEY and CDR2 is SVGAGI. The CDR3 spans 12 residues. V was trimmed by 7 bases and J by 4 bases, leaving 10 bases between them. The CDR3 here is CASTVKGYGYTF. The CDR3 nucleotides read TGTGCCAGCACCGTGAAGGGCTATGGCTACACCTTC.

The V and J genes are TRBV20-1 and TRBJ2-2; TRBD2 agrees at 10 bases. The ends lost 3 bases at V and 7 bases at J; junction bases unmatched: 8. The CDR3 loop spans 15 amino acids. Germline V lookup: CDR1 DFQATT, CDR2 SNEGSKA (reference sequence). CDR3 sequence: CSASDASGSGGELFF. CDR3 nucleotides: TGCAGTGCTAGTGATGCTAGCGGGAGTGGCGGGGAGCTGTTTTTT.

The chain uses TRBV24-1 and TRBJ2-1, with TRBD2 matching 11 bases. The length of the CDR3 is 14 residues. The J segment lost 7 bases and the V segment lost 9 bases, leaving 7 bases of the junction unmatched. The germline V gene has CDR1 KGHDR and CDR2 SFDVKD. CDR3 in DNA: TGTGCCACCTCACTAGCGGGAGTTAAGAATGAGCAGTTCTTC. As protein: CATSLAGVKNEQFF.

The chain is built from TRBV2 and TRBJ1-1; 8 bases fit TRBD1. V gave up 8 bases and J gave up 9 bases; unmatched junction bases: 11. CDR1 and CDR2 (germline): SNHLY, FYNNEI. The CDR3 contains 13 residues. The CDR3 coding sequence is TGTGCCAGCTCAGGGGAGAGCAGGGGGCAAGCTTTCTTT. The encoded protein is CASSGESRGQAFF.

V usage is TRBV28 and J usage is TRBJ2-5, with D possibly being TRBD1 (5 bases). Trimming took 3 bases from V and 5 from J, leaving 13 bases between them. CDR1 is MDHEN and CDR2 is SYDVKM in the germline V gene. CDR3 size: 14 residues. CDR3 region: CASSLGRVGETQYF. CDR3 DNA sequence: TGTGCCAGCAGTTTGGGCAGGGTGGGGGAGACCCAGTACTTC.

The chain recombines TRBV7-9 with TRBJ2-1, with TRBD2 identical over 14 bases. Germline-derived CDR1 and CDR2 are SEHNR and FQNEAQ (reference sequence). V was pared by 5 bases and J by 10 bases, with 10 bases of the junction left unmatched. This CDR3 has 16 residues. Written as DNA, the CDR3 is TGTGCCAGCAGCCGAGTAGGGGGACTAGCGGGAGAAGAGCAGTTCTTC. It is translated as CASSRVGGLAGEEQFF. The entire variable domain, with the rest obtained from reference TRBV7-9 and TRBJ2-1, is as follows: DTGVSQNPRHKITKRGQNVTFRCDPISEHNRLYWYRQTLGQGPEFLTYFQNEAQLEKSRLLSDRFSAERPKGSFSTLEIQRTEQGDSAMYLCASSRVGGLAGEEQFFGPGTRLTVL.

The V and J genes are TRBV28 and TRBJ1-5; D remains ambiguous. The CDR3 sequence is 15 residues long. The V end was cut by 1 base, the J end by 2 bases, with 9 bases between. From germline, CDR1 is MDHEN and CDR2 SYDVKM. The CDR3 sequence: CASSLSMGGNQPQHF. The CDR3, as DNA: TGTGCCAGCAGTTTATCAATGGGAGGCAATCAGCCCCAGCATTTT. Full variable domain (rest looked up from reference TRBV28 and TRBJ1-5): DVKVTQSSRYLVKRTGEKVFLECVQDMDHENMFWYRQDPGLGLRLIYFSYDVKMKEKGDIPEGYSVSREKKERFSLILESASTNQTSMYLCASSLSMGGNQPQHFGDGTRLSIL.

This clone appeared once. The chain uses TRBV7-2 and TRBJ1-5, with D maybe TRBD1 (5 bases). V dropped 5 bases and J dropped 1 base, with 9 bases sitting between them. The CDR3 length is 14 residues. CDR1 and CDR2 from the germline V gene are SGHTA and FQGNSA. The CDR3 loop is CASSLGPSNQPQHF. CDR3 bases: TGTGCCAGCAGCCTGGGACCGAGCAATCAGCCCCAGCATTTT.

This clone was detected once. This chain connects TRBV2 to TRBJ2-3, with a possible D match to TRBD1 (5 bases). CDR1 and CDR2 from the germline V gene are SNHLY and FYNNEI. Deletions cut 2 bases from V and 9 bases from J, with 15 bases between. The CDR3 totals 14 residues. Here the CDR3 DNA reads TGTGCCAGCAGTGAAAGGGGAAGGGCGCGAACGCAGTATTTT. Translation gives CASSERGRARTQYF.

The gene calls are TRBV10-3 and TRBJ1-5; D unclear. V dropped 6 bases and J dropped 7 bases, with 13 bases sitting between them. The CDR3 has 13 residues. The V gene's germline CDR1 is ENHRY and CDR2 SYGVKD. CDR3 nucleotides: TGTGCCATCAGCGGTCTGGGCGGGCAGCCCCAGCATTTT. It translates to CAISGLGGQPQHF.

This sequence joins TRBV3-1 (or the pseudogene TRBV3-2) and TRBJ1-2; no clear D. Germline CDR1 and CDR2: LGHDT and YNNKEL (reference sequence). This CDR3 contains 15 residues. V was cut by 0 bases and J by 0 bases, with 8 bases left in between. CDR3: CASSQEATPNYGYTF. CDR3 nucleotides: TGTGCCAGCAGCCAAGAAGCTACTCCTAACTATGGCTACACCTTC.

V usage is TRBV9 and J usage is TRBJ2-3; 8 bases agree with TRBD2. The CDR3 runs to 16 residues. Trimming at V came to 0 bases and at J to 2 bases, leaving 5 bases not matched to a gene. Germline values: CDR1 SGDLS, CDR2 YYNGEE. CDR3 bases: TGTGCCAGCAGCGTAGAGGGCGGGAGGCTCACAGATACGCAGTATTTT. Translated: CASSVEGGRLTDTQYF.

The gene calls are TRBV5-1 and TRBJ2-3; the match to TRBD1 covers 9 bases. From germline, CDR1 is SGHRS and CDR2 YFSETQ. The V and J ends lost 3 bases and 1 base, in that order; junction bases with no gene match: 0. This CDR3 contains 14 residues. CDR3 in DNA: TGCGCCAGCAGCTGGACAGGGGGCACAGATACGCAGTATTTT. Its translation: CASSWTGGTDTQYF.

CDR3 in amino acids: CASSLRQGLYNSPLHF. The CDR3 bases are TGTGCCAGCAGTTTGAGACAGGGACTGTATAATTCACCCCTCCACTTT. The V gene is TRBV28, the J gene TRBJ1-6, with 7 bases fitting TRBD1. Germline CDR1 and CDR2: MDHEN and SYDVKM. V shed 3 bases and J 4 bases; nucleotides not matched to a gene: 6. This CDR3 contains 16 residues.

J is TRBJ2-5 and V is TRBV3-1 (or the pseudogene TRBV3-2); tentative D call: TRBD1 (6 bases). The V end was cut by 7 bases, the J end by 3 bases, with 15 bases between. The CDR3 consists of 14 residues. Germline V CDR1 and CDR2: LGHDT, YNNKEL (reference sequence). The CDR3 loop is CASTGVDGKETQYF. Written as DNA, the CDR3 is TGTGCCAGCACAGGGGTAGACGGGAAAGAGACCCAGTACTTC.

The CDR3 DNA reads as TGTGCCAGCAGCGTAGGTCCGACAGGGTTCACAGATACGCAGTATTTT. Protein product: CASSVGPTGFTDTQYF. The chain combines TRBV9 with TRBJ2-3, with TRBD1 matching 7 bases. The germline gives CDR1 SGDLS, CDR2 YYNGEE. There are 16 residues in the CDR3. With 0 bases clipped from V and 2 bases from J, the junction kept 6 bases outside the gene matches. Variable domain in full (rest from reference TRBV9 and TRBJ2-3): DSGVTQTPKHLITATGQRVTLRCSPRSGDLSVYWYQQSLDQGLQFLIQYYNGEERAKGNILERFSAQQFPDLHSELNLSSLELGDSALYFCASSVGPTGFTDTQYFGPGTRLTVL.

The rearrangement joins TRBV6-4 to TRBJ2-2, with a tentative D call TRBD2 (6 bases). With 6 bases removed from V and 1 base from J, the gap between germline ends came to 15 bases. Germline CDR1 and CDR2: MRHNA and SNTAGT. This CDR3 has 16 amino acids. The CDR3 nucleotides read TGTGCCAGCAGCAGAAATAGCGGATTGAACACCGGGGAGCTGTTTTTT. Translated, it gives CASSRNSGLNTGELFF.

The V call is TRBV5-1, the J call TRBJ2-3; TRBD2 matches at 10 bases. Germline values: CDR1 SGHRS, CDR2 YFSETQ. This CDR3 has 15 amino acids. V gave up 2 bases and J gave up 4 bases; unmatched junction bases: 4. CDR3 region: CASSFLAGAADTQYF. The CDR3 DNA is TGCGCCAGCAGCTTCCTAGCGGGAGCCGCAGATACGCAGTATTTT.

The genes are TRBV2 and TRBJ1-1; D is unresolved. The CDR3 has 15 residues. Germline assignment: CDR1 SNHLY and CDR2 FYNNEI. V dropped 2 bases and J dropped 2 bases, with 12 bases sitting between them. The DNA of the CDR3 is TGTGCCAGCAGTGAAATGGGGTACCTAAACACTGAAGCTTTCTTT. Amino acid sequence: CASSEMGYLNTEAFF.